This TCR beta chain was observed in a study of blood T cell repertoires in COVID-19. Germline V gene sequence: CDR1 SGHRS, CDR2 YFSETQ. This CDR3 comprises 17 residues. The ends were cut back, 0 bases at V and 0 bases at J, with 15 bases in the middle. The table came from immunoSEQ multiplex PCR; TCRdb's copy has only in-frame clones and leaves some out. The sample includes around 310,000 clones, about 90% seen only once; the top ten take roughly a tenth. What was sequenced was PBMCs or T cells enriched from blood (not recorded which). The TCR sequence derives from a woman aged 25-40 years who had recovered from COVID-19. V and J are TRBV5-1 and TRBJ1-2, with a tentative D call TRBD1 (6 bases). The CDR3 region has the DNA TGCGCCAGCAGCTTGGCCGAGACAGGAGTATCTAACTATGGCTACACCTTC. Its translation is CASSLAETGVSNYGYTF.